The clone carrying this T cell receptor beta chain was detected a few times. Trimming took 4 bases from V and 0 from J, leaving 10 bases between them. This CDR3 region has 15 residues. Germline V gene data show CDR1 as SGHDN and CDR2 as FVKESK. The sample belongs to a study of blood T cells in healthy people across ages. Then a second PCR, running about 6 to 11 cycles, was carried out with a sample-barcoded 5' primer and a J-beta primer mix. TCRdb re-analysed the 5' RACE reads in MiXCR, keeping a single row per CDR3 protein. The table shows 1,800,000 or so distinct CDR3 sequences, with 30% to 40% occurring only once. Isolating PBMCs gave at least 6 million of these cells per sample. Extractions gave at least 6 micrograms of total RNA per sample.

Sequencing used blood. The receptor was derived from a human donor in good health. The rearrangement links TRBV14 to TRBJ2-1, with unresolved D. CDR3 sequence (DNA): TGTGCCAGCAGCCCCTATCTGAGCTCCTACAATGAGCAGTTCTTC. This gives the protein CASSPYLSSYNEQFF.